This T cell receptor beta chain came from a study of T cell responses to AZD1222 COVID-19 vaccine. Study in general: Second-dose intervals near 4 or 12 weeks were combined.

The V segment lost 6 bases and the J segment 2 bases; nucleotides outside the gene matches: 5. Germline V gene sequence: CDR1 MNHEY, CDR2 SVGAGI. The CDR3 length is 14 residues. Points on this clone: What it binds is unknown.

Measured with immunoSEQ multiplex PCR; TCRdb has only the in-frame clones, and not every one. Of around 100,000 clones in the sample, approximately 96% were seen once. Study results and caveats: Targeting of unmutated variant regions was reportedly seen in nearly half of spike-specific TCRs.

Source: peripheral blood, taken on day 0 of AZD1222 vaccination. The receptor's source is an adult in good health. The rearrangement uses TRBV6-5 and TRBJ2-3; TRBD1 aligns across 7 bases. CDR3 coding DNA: TGTGCCAGCAGCCCGGGACAGACCACAGATACGCAGTATTTT. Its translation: CASSPGQTTDTQYF.